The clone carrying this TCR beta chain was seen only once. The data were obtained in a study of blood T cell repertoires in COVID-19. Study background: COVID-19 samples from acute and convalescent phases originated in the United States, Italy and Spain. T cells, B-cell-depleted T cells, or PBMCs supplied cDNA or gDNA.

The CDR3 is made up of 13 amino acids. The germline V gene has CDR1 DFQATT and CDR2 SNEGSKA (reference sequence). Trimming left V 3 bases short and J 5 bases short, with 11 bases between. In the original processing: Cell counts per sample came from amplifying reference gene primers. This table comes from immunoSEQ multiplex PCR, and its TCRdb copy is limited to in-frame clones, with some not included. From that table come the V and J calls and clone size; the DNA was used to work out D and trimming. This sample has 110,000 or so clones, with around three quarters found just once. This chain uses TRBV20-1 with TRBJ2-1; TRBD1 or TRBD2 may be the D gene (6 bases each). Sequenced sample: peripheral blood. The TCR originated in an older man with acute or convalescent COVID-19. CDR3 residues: CSASGGPDNEQFF. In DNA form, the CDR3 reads TGCAGTGCTAGTGGGGGGCCCGACAATGAGCAGTTCTTC.